This record covers a single TCR beta chain. Its antigen remains unidentified. The sample holds no much larger clone one base away, and base qualities are not on file. A second Seattle source provided samples from volunteer blood donors who had recovered from COVID-19. The collaborating institutions used their own protocols to collect whole blood in K2EDTA tubes. For TCRbeta analysis, collaborators shipped samples in one of three forms: frozen whole blood, isolated PBMCs, or DNA extracted from either of those sample types. The data derive from a study of blood T cell repertoires in COVID-19 (TCRdb year 2020). Context from the whole study: Samples covering the acute and convalescent phases of COVID-19 were provided by collaborators in the United States, Italy and Spain. HLA class I and class II types, where available, came from metadata supplied by the sample provider rather than from assay-based typing. Samples were obtained from the ongoing ImmuneRACE study (first 160 participants) and from approximately 1,200 subjects provided by 6 global collaborators. The material from the prospective study consisted of cDNA or gDNA derived from T cells, B-cell-depleted T cells, or PBMCs. The repertoires were made available in a free public database intended to serve as a resource for research on the immune response to SARS-CoV-2. Nearly every sample came with metadata listing a de-identified subject ID, COVID-19 status, age in years and sex. The dataset comprised deeply sampled blood TCRbeta repertoires from subjects exposed to, actively infected with, or recovered from COVID-19. The research as a whole found: How much clinical and demographic metadata was included differed by source and by participant, and the metadata was provided uncurated.

The immunoSEQ Assay, a bias-controlled multiplex PCR, was used to amplify TCRbeta CDR3 regions from genomic DNA. The study's own analysis went as follows. The number of nucleated cells in each sample was estimated from the amplification of reference gene primers within the assay. To quantify the absolute abundance of each unique TCRbeta CDR3 rearrangement, sequence reads were collapsed and filtered. For each sample, productive Simpson clonality was calculated as the square root of Simpson's diversity index over productive rearrangements. Here the immuneACCESS table is served through TCRdb, limited to in-frame sequences with V and J called. Missing clones are a known gap in these copies; in checked studies unresolved V genes cover under half, and the rest lacks a known reason. The V and J calls and clone size come from that table; D and trimming were worked out from the DNA. For this sample the table gives some 240,000 clones, of which around 90% were detected only once. The top ten clonotypes cover about 7% of the sample.

The TCR originated in a man in his 60s who had recovered from COVID-19. The sample taken for sequencing was peripheral blood.

The CDR3 protein sequence reads: CASRSDRAMAFF. DNA sequence: TGTGCCAGCAGATCGGACAGGGCGATGGCTTTCTTT. The sequence joins TRBV5-5 to TRBJ1-1, with 8 junctional bases fitting TRBD1. CDR1 SGHKS and CDR2 YYEKEE were looked up in the germline V gene (reference sequence). From the cysteine up to the phenylalanine, the CDR3 has a length of 12 residues. The CDR3 DNA has 36 bases and is translated from base 1. V lost 5 bases and J lost 11 bases, and the count of bases not matched to a germline gene is 8. This CDR3, with the reference TRBV5-5 and TRBJ1-1 proteins standing in past its ends, gives the full variable domain DAGVTQSPTHLIKTRGQQVTLRCSPISGHKSVSWYQQVLGQGPQFIFQYYEKEERGRGNFPDRFSARQFPNYSSELNVNALLLGDSALYLCASRSDRAMAFFGQGTRLTVV.